A selection of T cell receptor beta chains follows, all from one sample in a study of T-cell memory formation after mild COVID-19. TCRdb passed the 5' RACE reads through MiXCR, listing each CDR3 protein once. The table lists more than 25,000 distinct CDR3 sequences, about 7.4% of them singletons. Sequenced material: PBMCs or a T cell subset sorted from them (not recorded which). These receptor sequences come from an adult woman who had mild COVID-19 (a few samples of this study predate the infection). Cell type and time point are not known. The CDR3 runs from the conserved cysteine through the conserved F or W. The D gene is left open where the match is weak. Sizes are listed as once, few, many or a size class.

d_call | clone_size | j_call | v_call | cdr3_aa | cdr3_nt
. | many | TRBJ2-5 | TRBV2 | CASSERRKETQYF | TGTGCCAGCAGTGAGAGGAGGAAAGAGACCCAGTACTTC
. | many | TRBJ1-1 | TRBV2 | CARMLSGNFIMNTEAFF | TGTGCCAGAATGCTGTCAGGGAATTTTATTATGAACACTGAAGCTTTCTTT
. | many | TRBJ1-2 | TRBV10-3 | CAISRDVGGAYGYTF | TGTGCCATCAGCCGGGACGTCGGTGGGGCCTATGGCTACACCTTC
. | many | TRBJ1-1 | TRBV12-3/TRBV12-4 | CASSLELEAFF | TGTGCCAGCAGTTTAGAATTGGAAGCTTTCTTT
TRBD1 | many | TRBJ1-5 | TRBV15 | CATSREGRGVGQPQHF | TGTGCCACCAGCAGAGAAGGCAGGGGGGTCGGGCAGCCCCAGCATTTT
TRBD2 | many | TRBJ2-1 | TRBV4-2 | CASSQLAGGYNEQFF | TGTGCCAGCAGCCAGCTAGCGGGGGGTTACAATGAGCAGTTCTTC
TRBD1 | many | TRBJ1-5 | TRBV19 | CASHDRGNQPQHF | TGTGCCAGTCATGACAGGGGCAATCAGCCCCAGCATTTT
. | many | TRBJ1-2 | TRBV7-9 | CASSFGLENYGYTF | TGTGCCAGCAGCTTCGGATTAGAAAACTATGGCTACACCTTC
. | many | TRBJ2-3 | TRBV12-3/TRBV12-4 | CATYVREPTTDTQYF | TGTGCCACCTACGTACGGGAGCCAACCACAGATACGCAGTATTTT
. | few | TRBJ1-5 | TRBV27 | CASSSSPRRMNQPQHF | TGTGCCAGCAGTTCTTCTCCGCGGAGAATGAATCAGCCCCAGCATTTT
. | many | TRBJ1-4 | TRBV12-3/TRBV12-4 | CASSLGAGIGEKLFF | TGTGCCAGCAGTTTAGGGGCTGGAATAGGCGAAAAACTGTTTTTT
. | many | TRBJ1-2 | TRBV5-1 | CASTRRGYTF | TGCGCCAGCACCCGCCGTGGCTACACCTTC
TRBD2 | many | TRBJ2-1 | TRBV5-6 | CASSQTSAGYNEQFF | TGTGCCAGCAGCCAAACTAGCGCGGGGTACAATGAGCAGTTCTTC
. | many | TRBJ2-3 | TRBV6-1 | CASSGSRRADTQYF | TGTGCCAGCAGTGGGTCGCGGAGGGCAGATACGCAGTATTTT
. | many | TRBJ2-3 | TRBV7-2 | CASSFMGARPTDTQYF | TGTGCCAGCAGCTTCATGGGGGCCCGGCCCACAGATACGCAGTATTTT
TRBD1 | many | TRBJ1-1 | TRBV6-6 | CASSYSTGGTEAFF | TGTGCCAGCAGTTACTCGACAGGGGGCACTGAAGCTTTCTTT
. | many | TRBJ2-3 | TRBV5-1 | CASRGGTPATDTQYF | TGCGCCAGCAGGGGCGGGACTCCCGCCACAGATACGCAGTATTTT
TRBD1 | medium-sized | TRBJ1-2 | TRBV15 | CATSLRQGSFDGYTF | TGTGCCACCAGCTTGCGACAGGGGAGCTTTGATGGCTACACCTTC
. | many | TRBJ2-7 | TRBV4-2 | CASSQIHGDSYEQYF | TGTGCCAGCAGCCAAATCCACGGGGACTCCTACGAGCAGTACTTC
. | few | TRBJ1-2 | TRBV2 | CASSENRVYGYTF | TGTGCCAGCAGTGAAAACAGGGTCTATGGCTACACCTTC
. | medium-sized | TRBJ1-2 | TRBV7-2 | CASSSKQGFGDGYTF | TGTGCCAGCAGCTCTAAACAGGGTTTTGGGGATGGCTACACCTTC
. | many | TRBJ2-7 | TRBV12-3/TRBV12-4 | CASSLHMGEQYF | TGTGCCAGCAGTTTACACATGGGGGAGCAGTACTTC
TRBD1 | many | TRBJ1-5 | TRBV3-1 | CASSRTGVSQPQHF | TGTGCCAGCAGCCGAACAGGGGTAAGTCAGCCCCAGCATTTT
. | few | TRBJ2-7 | TRBV2 | CASSLSPSYEQYF | TGTGCCAGCAGCCTGTCTCCCAGCTACGAGCAGTACTTC
. | few | TRBJ1-1 | TRBV21-1 | CASSKEQGNRTEAFF | TGTGCCAGCAGCAAAGAACAGGGTAATCGCACTGAAGCTTTCTTT
. | many | TRBJ2-2 | TRBV7-3 | CASSSLPSTGELFF | TGTGCCAGCAGCTCACTACCCAGCACCGGGGAGCTGTTTTTT
. | many | TRBJ1-2 | TRBV5-1 | CASSLGVGNYGYTF | TGCGCCAGCAGCTTGGGGGTCGGTAACTATGGCTACACCTTC
TRBD2 | many | TRBJ2-5 | TRBV7-6 | CASSLWTSGNQETQYF | TGTGCCAGCAGCCTTTGGACTAGCGGAAACCAAGAGACCCAGTACTTC
. | medium-sized | TRBJ2-1 | TRBV5-1 | CASTAGSLYNEQFF | TGCGCCAGCACTGCGGGCTCCTTATACAATGAGCAGTTCTTC
. | many | TRBJ2-2 | TRBV24-1 | CATSDQGEDTGELFF | TGTGCCACCAGCGACCAGGGCGAGGACACCGGGGAGCTGTTTTTT
TRBD1 | many | TRBJ2-7 | TRBV25-1 | CASSKTDRAFYEQYF | TGTGCCAGCAGTAAGACCGACAGGGCGTTCTACGAGCAGTACTTC